These T cell receptor beta chains were read from a single sample in a study of cytomegalovirus exposure and HLA in healthy donors. TCRdb's table, derived via immunoSEQ multiplex PCR, lists solely in-frame clones and lacks some. The repertoire holds fewer than 250,000 clones, with roughly 77% as singletons. Sequencing was carried out using PBMCs. The receptors derive from a woman aged 45-59 years in good health and CMV-seronegative. CDR3s include the opening cysteine and the closing phenylalanine or tryptophan. The order of the fields is clone size, J gene, D gene, V gene, CDR3 protein, CDR3 DNA. The D gene is left open where the match is weak. Clone size is given for some rows only: seen once, a few or many times, or a class if the clone is expanded.

.,TRBJ1-2,TRBD1,TRBV18,CASSRSGTGNYGYTF,TGTGCCAGCTCCAGATCCGGGACAGGGAACTATGGCTACACCTTC
.,TRBJ2-1,.,TRBV9,CASSVVARRDNEQFF,TGTGCCAGCAGCGTAGTGGCTCGACGGGACAATGAGCAGTTCTTC
.,TRBJ1-1,.,TRBV6-1,CASRRGVNTEAFF,TGTGCCAGCAGAAGAGGAGTGAACACTGAAGCTTTCTTT
.,TRBJ2-1,TRBD1,TRBV4-2,CASSRERDRVYEQFF,TGTGCCAGCAGCCGGGAACGGGACAGGGTTTATGAGCAGTTCTTC
once,TRBJ2-7,.,TRBV5-1,CASSLAGQTEQYF,TGCGCCAGCAGCTTGGCTGGACAAACCGAGCAGTACTTC
.,TRBJ1-2,.,TRBV12-2,CASRATGGVSPDGYTF,TGTGCAAGTCGCGCCACAGGGGGCGTATCACCCGATGGCTACACCTTC
.,TRBJ2-1,.,TRBV4-1,CASSQLSSYNEQFF,TGCGCCAGCAGCCAGCTGAGCTCCTACAATGAGCAGTTCTTC
.,TRBJ1-5,.,TRBV7-2,CASSLIGSNQPQHF,TGTGCCAGCAGCTTAATCGGTAGCAATCAGCCCCAGCATTTT
few,TRBJ1-3,.,TRBV6-1,CASRISSSGNTIYF,TGTGCCAGCAGGATAAGCTCCTCTGGAAACACCATATATTTT
.,TRBJ2-7,.,TRBV6-1,CASSEVTGSSYEQYF,TGTGCCAGCAGTGAAGTGACGGGTAGCTCCTACGAGCAGTACTTC
few,TRBJ2-1,.,TRBV6-1,CASSEYAGAREQFF,TGTGCCAGCAGTGAATATGCGGGCGCCCGGGAGCAGTTCTTC
.,TRBJ2-6,.,TRBV6-1,CASSEGGAAGANVLTF,TGTGCCAGCAGTGAAGGGGGAGCGGCTGGGGCCAACGTCCTGACTTTC
once,TRBJ2-5,TRBD2,TRBV18,CASSPLTPSGQETQYF,TGTGCCAGCTCACCACTCACTCCTAGCGGGCAAGAGACCCAGTACTTC
.,TRBJ2-5,.,TRBV12-5,CASGLRFGESLGEQYF,TGTGCTAGTGGTTTGAGGTTCGGCGAATCACTAGGAGAGCAGTACTTC
.,TRBJ1-6,TRBD1,TRBV27,CASHRGSSYNSPLHF,TGTGCCAGTCACAGGGGGAGCTCCTATAATTCACCCCTCCACTTT
.,TRBJ1-2,.,TRBV10-3,CAISESMGPNYGYTF,TGTGCCATCAGTGAGTCAATGGGGCCCAACTATGGCTACACCTTC
.,TRBJ2-5,TRBD2,TRBV6-5,CASSYSRLAAETQYF,TGTGCCAGCAGTTACTCGCGACTAGCGGCTGAGACCCAGTACTTC
.,TRBJ2-3,.,TRBV4-1,CASSHLPGTPGTDTQYF,TGCGCCAGCAGCCATCTACCCGGGACACCTGGCACAGATACGCAGTATTTT
.,TRBJ1-5,TRBD1,TRBV2,CASEGGTGVSQPQHF,TGTGCCAGCGAAGGAGGGACAGGGGTAAGCCAGCCCCAGCATTTT
few,TRBJ2-1,.,TRBV19,CASSDYYNEQFF,TGTGCCAGTAGCGACTATTACAATGAGCAGTTCTTC
.,TRBJ1-2,TRBD1,TRBV29-1,CSASTGGAYGYTF,TGCAGCGCCTCCACAGGGGGTGCATATGGCTACACCTTC
few,TRBJ2-7,.,TRBV7-9,CSSGTDIYEQYF,TGTTCCAGCGGGACAGATATCTACGAGCAGTACTTC
.,TRBJ1-2,TRBD1,TRBV2,CATDRDNYGYTF,TGTGCAACCGACAGGGACAACTATGGCTACACCTTC
.,TRBJ2-2,TRBD2,TRBV29-1,CSVVLAGGRRNTGELFF,TGCAGCGTTGTATTAGCGGGAGGACGCCGGAACACCGGGGAGCTGTTTTTT
few,TRBJ1-2,.,TRBV2,CATQKQVAYGYTF,TGTGCCACCCAAAAACAGGTTGCGTATGGCTACACCTTC
.,TRBJ2-5,.,TRBV25-1,CASSQGQGRETQYF,TGTGCCAGCAGCCAGGGGCAGGGGAGAGAGACCCAGTACTTC
.,TRBJ2-7,TRBD2,TRBV6-5,CASQGLASYEQYF,TGTGCCAGCCAGGGACTAGCCTCTTACGAGCAGTACTTC
.,TRBJ1-2,.,TRBV19,CASRDRVHGYTF,TGTGCCAGTAGGGATCGGGTCCATGGCTACACCTTC
.,TRBJ2-7,TRBD2,TRBV6-5,CAARTSGRNYEQYF,TGTGCCGCAAGGACTAGCGGGAGGAACTACGAGCAGTACTTC
.,TRBJ2-4,TRBD1,TRBV9,CASSSGGLNIQYF,TGTGCCAGCAGCTCAGGGGGCCTGAACATTCAGTACTTC
.,TRBJ1-5,TRBD1,TRBV7-9,CASGTGGQPQHF,TGTGCCAGCGGTACAGGGGGACAGCCCCAGCATTTT
.,TRBJ1-5,.,TRBV28,CASSLWGGLNQPQHF,TGTGCCAGCAGTTTATGGGGCGGACTCAATCAGCCCCAGCATTTT
.,TRBJ2-7,TRBD1,TRBV27,CASSLVGQDPYEQYF,TGTGCCAGCAGTTTAGTGGGACAGGACCCCTACGAGCAGTACTTC
.,TRBJ2-2,.,TRBV7-2,CASSLGAGTNTGELFF,TGTGCCAGCAGCTTAGGGGCGGGAACGAACACCGGGGAGCTGTTTTTT
.,TRBJ2-7,TRBD1,TRBV7-3,CASSLSPTGVGEQYF,TGTGCCAGCAGCTTATCCCCGACAGGGGTCGGGGAGCAGTACTTC
.,TRBJ1-1,.,TRBV9,CASSEDPGAEAFF,TGTGCCAGCAGCGAGGACCCAGGGGCTGAAGCTTTCTTT
.,TRBJ2-1,TRBD2,TRBV4-2,CASAQAGTSGASSYNEQFF,TGTGCCAGCGCCCAGGCCGGGACTAGCGGAGCTAGCTCCTACAATGAGCAGTTCTTC
once,TRBJ1-2,.,TRBV6-6,CASSYGGSINYGYTF,TGTGCCAGCAGTTACGGAGGATCCATTAACTATGGCTACACCTTC
.,TRBJ1-3,.,TRBV9,CASSVGKGLGNTIYF,TGTGCCAGCAGCGTAGGAAAGGGGCTGGGAAACACCATATATTTT
.,TRBJ1-6,.,TRBV4-3,CASSQAWGVSPLHF,TGCGCCAGCAGCCAGGCCTGGGGGGTTTCACCCCTCCACTTT
.,TRBJ2-7,.,TRBV5-1,CASSLALAETYEQYF,TGCGCCAGCAGCTTGGCGTTAGCGGAAACCTACGAGCAGTACTTC
.,TRBJ2-1,.,TRBV19,CASSQGASGKLSYNEQFF,TGTGCCAGTAGCCAGGGGGCTAGCGGGAAGTTATCCTACAATGAGCAGTTCTTC
.,TRBJ2-7,TRBD1,TRBV6-5,CASRRGLSSYEQYF,TGTGCCAGCAGAAGGGGGCTGAGCTCCTACGAGCAGTACTTC
.,TRBJ1-1,TRBD1,TRBV9,CASSWTGGLDTEAFF,TGTGCCAGCAGTTGGACAGGGGGGTTGGACACTGAAGCTTTCTTT
.,TRBJ2-5,TRBD2,TRBV5-6,CASSLARERGEETQYF,TGTGCCAGCAGCTTGGCCAGGGAGCGGGGGGAAGAGACCCAGTACTTC
.,TRBJ2-2,TRBD1,TRBV28,CASSPGTGGFGELFF,TGTGCCAGCAGTCCTGGGACAGGGGGCTTCGGGGAGCTGTTTTTT
.,TRBJ1-2,TRBD1,TRBV18,CASSPFGDRDSYGYTF,TGTGCCAGCTCACCATTCGGGGACAGGGATTCTTATGGCTACACCTTC
.,TRBJ2-5,TRBD1,TRBV19,CASSPGTGSTQYF,TGTGCCAGTAGTCCCGGGACAGGGTCAACCCAGTACTTC
.,TRBJ1-2,.,TRBV19,CASTELLGYGYTF,TGTGCCAGTACGGAACTCCTAGGCTATGGCTACACCTTC
.,TRBJ1-2,TRBD1,TRBV4-3,CASSQNRDSSYGYTF,TGCGCCAGCAGCCAAAACCGGGACAGCTCCTATGGCTACACCTTC
.,TRBJ2-5,.,TRBV5-6,CASSQGIQETQYF,TGTGCCAGCAGTCAGGGCATCCAGGAGACCCAGTACTTC
.,TRBJ1-1,.,TRBV7-9,CASSTQRGGGFVEAFF,TGTGCCAGCAGCACCCAGCGGGGTGGGGGGTTTGTTGAAGCTTTCTTT